This TCR beta chain comes out of a study of OX40 agonist ivuxolimab in advanced cancers. Blood got drawn at baseline, again on cycle 4 day 1, and then on cycle 7 day 1. Here immunoSEQ multiplex PCR was the method, and the copy in TCRdb shows in-frame clones only, minus some. The data contain tens of thousands of clones, 90% of them singletons. The material sequenced was CD4+ or CD8+ T cells sorted from blood, taken in a trial of the OX40 agonist ivuxolimab. The sequence was obtained from an adult with an advanced solid tumor such as melanoma, head and neck, liver or kidney cancer.

CDR3 DNA sequence: TGTGCCAGCAGTTTTTTCAGCTCTGGAAACACCATATATTTT. Translated, it gives CASSFFSSGNTIYF. J is TRBJ1-3 and V is TRBV28; no definite D call. V was pared by 3 bases and J by 0 bases, with 6 bases between. The CDR3 totals 14 residues. CDR1 and CDR2 (germline): MDHEN, SYDVKM.